This is a list of T cell receptor beta chains from one sample in a study of shared clonotypes between healthy human individuals. Sequencing used immunoSEQ multiplex PCR; TCRdb keeps in-frame clones, though not all of them. The sample consists of approximately 2,000,000 clones, roughly 95% of them appearing once. The sequenced sample was naive CD8+ T cells from PBMCs. The receptors come from a man aged 18 to 30 in good health. Some clones in this sample may be carry-over from other donors' samples. Each CDR3 is given with its conserved first and last residue. D genes are given only for firm matches. Clone size is stated in some rows and not others, as once, few, many or a class when expanded.

J	V	D	size	DNA	CDR3
TRBJ2-5	TRBV27	.	.	TGTGCCAGCAGGCCCCCTAACCAAGAGACCCAGTACTTC	CASRPPNQETQYF
TRBJ2-7	TRBV14	.	.	TGTGCCAGCAGCCCCACAGTGGTCGAGCAGTACTTC	CASSPTVVEQYF
TRBJ2-4	TRBV4-2	TRBD2	.	TGTGCCAGCAGCCAAGGGGGGGTGCTAGCGGGAGTGAAAAACATTCAGTACTTC	CASSQGGVLAGVKNIQYF
TRBJ2-7	TRBV4-1	.	.	TGCGCCAGCAGCCAGGGTGGAAGGGGTGGATACGAGCAGTACTTC	CASSQGGRGGYEQYF
TRBJ1-1	TRBV2	.	.	TGTGCCAGCAGTGTCGCCTGGAACACTGAAGCTTTCTTT	CASSVAWNTEAFF
TRBJ2-5	TRBV7-8	TRBD2	.	TGTGCCAGCAGCTCCTCTAGCGGACAAGAGACCCAGTACTTC	CASSSSSGQETQYF
TRBJ1-4	TRBV6-5	.	.	TGTGCCAGCAGTTTAGGGGTGCGGGAAAAACTGTTTTTT	CASSLGVREKLFF
TRBJ2-7	TRBV4-2	.	.	TGTGCCAGCAGCCAAGGGTCGGGACCTTCCTACGAGCAGTACTTC	CASSQGSGPSYEQYF
TRBJ2-7	TRBV7-9	.	.	TGTGCCACAAGCCCTGGGGGGACCTACGAGCAGTACTTC	CATSPGGTYEQYF
TRBJ1-1	TRBV9	TRBD1	.	TGTGCCAGCAGCCCCCGGCAGGGGGAGGTCACTGAAGCTTTCTTT	CASSPRQGEVTEAFF
TRBJ2-7	TRBV5-6	TRBD1	.	TGTGCCAGCAGCTTGCTACAGGGGTTTTCCTACGAGCAGTACTTC	CASSLLQGFSYEQYF
TRBJ2-1	TRBV7-9	.	.	TGTGCCAGCAGCGAAACAATGCCTCCCAATGAGCAGTTCTTC	CASSETMPPNEQFF
TRBJ2-1	TRBV6-5	TRBD2	.	TGTGCCAGCAGTTACTTAGCGGGAGCCAATGAGCAGTTCTTC	CASSYLAGANEQFF
TRBJ2-3	TRBV19	.	.	TGTGCCAGTAGCACGGGGACGTGGCTCGGGGAGACGCAGTATTTT	CASSTGTWLGETQYF
TRBJ2-7	TRBV9	TRBD2	.	TGTGCCAGCAGCCCTGCCGGGGGGGTCTACGAGCAGTACTTC	CASSPAGGVYEQYF
TRBJ2-7	TRBV11-2	TRBD2	.	TGTGCCAGCGGACTAGCGGGAGAAGGGTACGAGCAGTACTTC	CASGLAGEGYEQYF
TRBJ2-1	TRBV2	.	.	TGTGCGAGCGCGGCGGAAATCAACAATGAGCAGTTCTTC	CASAAEINNEQFF
TRBJ2-3	TRBV27	TRBD1	.	TGTGCCAGCACGGACAGGGGAGGGGCAGATACGCAGTATTTT	CASTDRGGADTQYF
TRBJ1-5	TRBV6-1	.	.	TGTGCCAGCAGTTTACTAGGGGATTTACAGCCCCAGCATTTT	CASSLLGDLQPQHF
TRBJ2-2	TRBV9	.	.	TGTGCCAGCAGCGTAAGCTCCGGGGAGCTGTTTTTT	CASSVSSGELFF
TRBJ2-7	TRBV19	TRBD2	.	TGTGCCAGTAGTATAGGGACTAGCTACGAGCAGTACTTC	CASSIGTSYEQYF
TRBJ1-1	TRBV16	.	few	TGTGCCAGCAGTCCAAGCCTACTCTGGACAGATGCCTCTGAAGCTTTCTTT	CASSPSLLWTDASEAFF